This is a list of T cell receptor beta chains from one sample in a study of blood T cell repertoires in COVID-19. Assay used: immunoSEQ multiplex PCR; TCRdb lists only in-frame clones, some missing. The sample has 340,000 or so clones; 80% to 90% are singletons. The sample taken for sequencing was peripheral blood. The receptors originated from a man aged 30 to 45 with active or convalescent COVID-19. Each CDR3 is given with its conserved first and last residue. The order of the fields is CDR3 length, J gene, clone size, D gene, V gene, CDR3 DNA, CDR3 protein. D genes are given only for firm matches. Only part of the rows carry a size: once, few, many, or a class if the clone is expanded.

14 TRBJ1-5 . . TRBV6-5 TGTGCCAGCAGTTTCCGCAGGGTAGGCCAGCCCCAGCATTTT CASSFRRVGQPQHF
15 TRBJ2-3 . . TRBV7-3 TGTGCCAGCAGCTTAATGGGGGGAGGCACAGATACGCAGTATTTT CASSLMGGGTDTQYF
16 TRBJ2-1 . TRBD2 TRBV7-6 TGTGCCAGCAGCTTAACTAGCGGGTACTCCTACAATGAGCAGTTCTTC CASSLTSGYSYNEQFF
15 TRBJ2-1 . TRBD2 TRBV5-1 TGCGCCAGCAGCTTGGACACAGCTATGGGGAGGGCCCAGTTCTTC CASSLDTAMGRAQFF
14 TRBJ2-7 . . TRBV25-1 TGTGCCAGCAGTGTCCGGTCTCCGCCCTACGAGCAGTACTTC CASSVRSPPYEQYF
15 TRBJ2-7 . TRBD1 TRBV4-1 TGCGCCAGCAGCCACACCGGGACAGGGAGTTACGAGCAGTACTTC CASSHTGTGSYEQYF
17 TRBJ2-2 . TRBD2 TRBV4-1 TGCGCCAGCAGCCAAGGTTCTAGCGGGAGGGCCAGGCCGGAGCTGTTTTTT CASSQGSSGRARPELFF
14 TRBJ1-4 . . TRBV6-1 TGTGCCAGCAGTGAAGGGGGGGGGAAAGAAAAACTGTTTTTT CASSEGGGKEKLFF
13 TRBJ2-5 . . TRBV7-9 TGTGCCAGCAGCTTAATGGGGGCGGAGACCCAGTACTTC CASSLMGAETQYF
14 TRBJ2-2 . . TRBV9 TGTGCCAGCAGCGTGACTACCGACACCGGGGAGCTGTTTTTT CASSVTTDTGELFF
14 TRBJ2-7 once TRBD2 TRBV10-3 TGTGCCTCCTCCCCGGGGACTAGCGGCTACGAGCAGTACTTC CASSPGTSGYEQYF
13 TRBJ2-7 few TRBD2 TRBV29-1 TGCAGCGCCCTAGGACACGCCGGGGGGGAGCAGTACTTC CSALGHAGGEQYF
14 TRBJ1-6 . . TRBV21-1 TGTGCCAGCAGCAAACAAGGCACAGGGTCACCCCTCCACTTT CASSKQGTGSPLHF
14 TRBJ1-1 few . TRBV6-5 TGTGCCAGCAGTCCAGGGAGGTGGGACACTGAAGCTTTCTTT CASSPGRWDTEAFF
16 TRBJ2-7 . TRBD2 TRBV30 TGTGCCTGGAGTCCCCGGACTAGCGGAGGGGGGTACGAGCAGTACTTC CAWSPRTSGGGYEQYF
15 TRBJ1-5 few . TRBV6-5 TGTGCCAGCCGCTCCCTTGACGGGGGCAATCAGCCCCAGCATTTT CASRSLDGGNQPQHF
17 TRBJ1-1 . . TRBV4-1 TGCGCCAGCAGCCATAATGTGGCGGTTACCATGAACACTGAAGCTTTCTTT CASSHNVAVTMNTEAFF
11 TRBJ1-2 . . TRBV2 TGTGCCAGCCAAAGGGGGGGAGCCTACACCTTC CASQRGGAYTF
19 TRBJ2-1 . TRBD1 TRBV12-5 TGTGCTAGTGGTGGGGACAGGGGTGGGACTACCTTCACCTACAATGAGCAGTTCTTC CASGGDRGGTTFTYNEQFF
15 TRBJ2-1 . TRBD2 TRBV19 TGTGCCAGTAGTATAGGGGGACTAGCGGGAGGGAAGCAGTTCTTC CASSIGGLAGGKQFF
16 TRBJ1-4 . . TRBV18 TGTGCCAGCTCACCCTCTCTTTCGGGGGTGCGAGAAAAACTGTTTTTT CASSPSLSGVREKLFF
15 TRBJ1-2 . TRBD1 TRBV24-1 TGTGCCACCAGTGATTACGACCGGGACAGGCACGGCTACACCTTC CATSDYDRDRHGYTF
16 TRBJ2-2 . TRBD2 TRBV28 TGTGCCAGCAGACCGGGGCTAGCGGGAGTCACCGGGGAGCTGTTTTTT CASRPGLAGVTGELFF
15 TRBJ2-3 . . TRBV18 TGTGCCAGCTCACCACCGGGACTGGGTAGGGGTACGCAGTATTTT CASSPPGLGRGTQYF
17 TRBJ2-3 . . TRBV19 TGTGCCAGTAGCGAGCTCCGGGAGTTTTTTGTCCCAGATACGCAGTATTTT CASSELREFFVPDTQYF
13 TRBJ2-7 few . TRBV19 TGTGCCAGTAGTCCGGGCGGGCCCTACGAGCAGTACTTC CASSPGGPYEQYF
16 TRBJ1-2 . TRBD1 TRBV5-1 TGCGCCAGCAGCCTAAGTCCCGGGACAGTCATCTATGGCTACACCTTC CASSLSPGTVIYGYTF
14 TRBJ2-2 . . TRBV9 TGTGCCAGCAGCGTAGGAGGAGCCCCCGGGGAGCTGTTTTTT CASSVGGAPGELFF
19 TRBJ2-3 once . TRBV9 TGTGCCAGCAGCGGATACCCCGACCCGACAGGTGGAAGCACAGATACGCAGTATTTT CASSGYPDPTGGSTDTQYF
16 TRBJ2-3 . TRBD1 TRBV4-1 TGCGCCAGCAGCCCGGGACAGGGCTCTAGCACAGATACGCAGTATTTT CASSPGQGSSTDTQYF
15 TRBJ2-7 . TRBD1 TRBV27 TGTGCCAGCAGTCACTCGCCCCGGGACAGCTACGAGCAGTACTTC CASSHSPRDSYEQYF
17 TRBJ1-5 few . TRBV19 TGTGCCAGTAGTAAACCCCGGGGGGGTTGGGGCAATCAGCCCCAGCATTTT CASSKPRGGWGNQPQHF
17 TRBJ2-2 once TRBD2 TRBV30 TGTGCCTGGAGTGACCCCATCCGAGCGGGGCACACCGGGGAGCTGTTTTTT CAWSDPIRAGHTGELFF
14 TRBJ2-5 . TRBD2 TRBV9 TGTGCCAGCAGCGTCAGAGCGGGAGGGGAGACCCAGTACTTC CASSVRAGGETQYF
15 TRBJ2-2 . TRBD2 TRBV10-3 TGTGCCATCAGGGCGGGGGGCGCGAACACCGGGGAGCTGTTTTTT CAIRAGGANTGELFF
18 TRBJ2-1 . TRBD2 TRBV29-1 TGCAGCGTTGAAAGCGCCGGACTAGCGGGATACTCCTACAATGAGCAGTTCTTC CSVESAGLAGYSYNEQFF
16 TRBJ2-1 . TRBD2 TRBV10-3 TGTGCCATCAGCCCAGAACTAGCGGGGGGGCAAAATGAGCAGTTCTTC CAISPELAGGQNEQFF
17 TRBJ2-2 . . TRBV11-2 TGTGCCAGCAGCTTATTATCTGGGGCAGGCTGGACCGGGGAGCTGTTTTTT CASSLLSGAGWTGELFF
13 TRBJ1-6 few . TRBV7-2 TGTGCCAGCAGCTTACTAGGGAGTTCACCCCTCCACTTT CASSLLGSSPLHF
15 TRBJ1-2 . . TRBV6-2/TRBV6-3 TGTGCCAGCAGTCGCCCGGACATATGGGCGGATGGCTACACCTTC CASSRPDIWADGYTF
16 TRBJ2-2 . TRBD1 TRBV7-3 TGTGCCAGCAGCTTTGGACAGGGGGCTTACACCGGGGAGCTGTTTTTT CASSFGQGAYTGELFF
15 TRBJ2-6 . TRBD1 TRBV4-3 TGCGCCAGCAGCCAAGCTGAGGACAGGGGCAACGTCCTGACTTTC CASSQAEDRGNVLTF